Listed below are T cell receptor beta chains from one sample, sequenced in a study of T cell responses to AZD1222 COVID-19 vaccine. Sequencing used immunoSEQ multiplex PCR; TCRdb keeps in-frame clones, though not all of them. Of roughly 110,000 clones in the sample, around 89% were seen once. The material was peripheral blood, obtained 28 days after the second AZD1222 dose. These receptor sequences come from an adult who received the AZD1222 COVID-19 vaccine. CDR3s include the opening cysteine and the closing phenylalanine or tryptophan. D genes are given only for firm matches. The size entry is marked missing in some rows and otherwise reads once, few, many or a size class.

abundance	d_gene	j_gene	v_gene	CDR3nt	CDR3aa
few	TRBD2	TRBJ2-3	TRBV28	TGTGCCAGCAGTTTAAGCGGGGGAACAGATACGCAGTATTTT	CASSLSGGTDTQYF
NA	TRBD1	TRBJ1-4	TRBV6-5	TGTGCCAGCAAGATGATGGGACAGCTTAATGAAAAACTGTTTTTT	CASKMMGQLNEKLFF
few	TRBD2	TRBJ2-7	TRBV27	TGTGCCAGCAGCCTACTAGCGGTGGGCTCCTACGAGCAGTACTTC	CASSLLAVGSYEQYF
NA	TRBD2	TRBJ2-7	TRBV5-6	TGTGCCAGCACCCTGGCGGGAGGAGGCTACGAGCAGTACTTC	CASTLAGGGYEQYF
NA	TRBD1	TRBJ1-4	TRBV14	TGTGCCAGCAGCAAAGGGGACAGCTTTTATGAAAAACTGTTTTTT	CASSKGDSFYEKLFF
NA	NA	TRBJ1-3	TRBV7-2	TGTGCCAGCAGTTCAGGCGGGGGTGGCTCTGGAAACACCATATATTTT	CASSSGGGGSGNTIYF
NA	NA	TRBJ2-1	TRBV6-5	TGTGCCAGCAGCCTGACTACCAGCTCCTACAATGAGCAGTTCTTC	CASSLTTSSYNEQFF
NA	TRBD2	TRBJ2-5	TRBV7-2	TGTGCCAGCAGCTTATTTATAGCGGGGGAAGGAGAGACCCAGTACTTC	CASSLFIAGEGETQYF
NA	TRBD1	TRBJ2-3	TRBV19	TGTGCCAGTAGTATCCGGACAGGGGCACATTACACAGATACGCAGTATTTT	CASSIRTGAHYTDTQYF
NA	NA	TRBJ1-6	TRBV5-5	TGTGCCAGCAGCGGGGGGCAATCTTATAATTCACCCCTCCACTTT	CASSGGQSYNSPLHF
NA	NA	TRBJ2-1	TRBV15	TGTGCCACCAGCAACAGGGACTACAATGAGCAGTTCTTC	CATSNRDYNEQFF
NA	NA	TRBJ1-3	TRBV6-1	TGTGCCAGCAGTGAAGTCGGGGGGGGACCTGGAAACACCATATATTTT	CASSEVGGGPGNTIYF
few	NA	TRBJ1-1	TRBV5-6	TGTGCCAGCAGCCGGGTGGAGGGAGCGAAAGGGAACACTGAAGCTTTCTTT	CASSRVEGAKGNTEAFF
NA	TRBD1	TRBJ1-3	TRBV5-1	TGCGCCAGCAGCTTAACAGGGGGCGAAAACACCATATATTTT	CASSLTGGENTIYF
NA	NA	TRBJ1-4	TRBV27	TGTGCCAGCAGTTTATCGTACAGGGATGCAACTAATGAAAAACTGTTTTTT	CASSLSYRDATNEKLFF
NA	NA	TRBJ1-3	TRBV7-9	TGTGCCAGCAGCCCATCCCCCTCTGGAAACACCATATATTTT	CASSPSPSGNTIYF
once	TRBD1	TRBJ2-7	TRBV7-9	TGTGCCAGCAGCTTCTCGACAGGGCTCACAATCTTTAGGTCCTACGAGCAGTACTTC	CASSFSTGLTIFRSYEQYF
NA	NA	TRBJ2-1	TRBV4-2	TGTGCCAGCAGCCAAGTAGGGGGGACCGGCAATGAGCAGTTCTTC	CASSQVGGTGNEQFF
NA	TRBD1	TRBJ1-1	TRBV2	TGTGCCAGCAGTGACTTGGGACAGGGGGCTGAAGCTTTCTTT	CASSDLGQGAEAFF
NA	TRBD1	TRBJ2-3	TRBV7-3	TGTGCCAGCAGCTTACCATCGACAGGGATCACAGATACGCAGTATTTT	CASSLPSTGITDTQYF
once	NA	TRBJ1-3	TRBV2	TGTGCCAGCAGACACAGGGTATCAGCAGGAAACACCATATATTTT	CASRHRVSAGNTIYF
NA	NA	TRBJ2-1	TRBV28	TGTGCCAGCAGTTTATCTTTAGCCAGTCGGGGAAATGAGCAGTTCTTC	CASSLSLASRGNEQFF
NA	NA	TRBJ2-3	TRBV19	TGTGCCAGTAGTATTACGCAGAATGCAGATACGCAGTATTTT	CASSITQNADTQYF
NA	NA	TRBJ1-1	TRBV11-3	TGTGCCAGCAGCTTAGAGGTCGACACTGAAGCTTTCTTT	CASSLEVDTEAFF
NA	NA	TRBJ1-4	TRBV28	TGTGCCAGTACTGAAGCTAATGAAAAACTGTTTTTT	CASTEANEKLFF
NA	TRBD1	TRBJ1-6	TRBV5-4	TGTGCCAGCAGCAACCGACAGGGGGCGTCTTCTGAATCACCCCTCCACTTT	CASSNRQGASSESPLHF
NA	TRBD1	TRBJ1-1	TRBV7-9	TGTGCCAGCACCAATCCACCGGACAGGCTTAACACTGAAGCTTTCTTT	CASTNPPDRLNTEAFF
NA	TRBD1	TRBJ2-1	TRBV7-6	TGTGCCAGCAGCCCCGGGACAGGGGGGGACAATGAGCAGTTCTTC	CASSPGTGGDNEQFF
once	TRBD2	TRBJ2-1	TRBV10-3	TGTGCCATCAGTGAGCGGGGGGAATACAATGAGCAGTTCTTC	CAISERGEYNEQFF
once	NA	TRBJ2-3	TRBV5-1	TGCGCCAGCAGTTCGGGACTGTACACAGATACGCAGTATTTT	CASSSGLYTDTQYF